This T cell receptor beta chain was sequenced during a study of PD-1 blockade in classical Hodgkin lymphoma. Overall study context: Patients received nivolumab 3 mg/kg intravenously every 2 weeks. Study-wide results and limits: The study found complete responders had baseline diversity similar to newly diagnosed patients. Newly diagnosed patients reportedly trailed healthy donors in baseline TCR diversity. Exclusion removed patients who began nivolumab under 1 year after ASCT.

The protocol was immunoSEQ multiplex PCR, while the TCRdb copy is restricted to in-frame clones and leaves out a portion. The sample holds 25,000 to 35,000 clones; 70% to 75% are singletons and the top ten take 3% to 3.5%. Of note for this clone: Its antigen is currently unknown.

J was trimmed by 2 bases and V by 4 bases; bases with no gene match: 2. Germline V gene sequence: CDR1 SGHNT, CDR2 YENEEA. The CDR3 is 14 residues long. Autologous stem cell transplantation was followed by relapse in every patient, and brentuximab vedotin exposure varied. The sample consisted of peripheral blood mononuclear cells (PBMCs), taken before the second cycle of nivolumab. This clonotype was obtained from a human donor with classical Hodgkin lymphoma. The rearrangement uses TRBV11-3 and TRBJ2-5, with TRBD1 identical over 9 bases. The CDR3 sequence is CASSSGQGQETQYF. The CDR3 DNA reads TGTGCCAGCAGCTCGGGACAGGGACAAGAGACCCAGTACTTC.